These T cell receptor beta chains were read from a single sample in a study of post-analysis software for immune sequencing data. TCRdb ran MiXCR on the PCR reads and lists one entry per CDR3 protein. The sample records over 700,000 distinct CDR3 sequences, roughly 27% being singletons. The sequencing sample was made of blood. The receptor source for this set is a girl aged 10 to 17 with multiple sclerosis. Both conserved end residues are part of each CDR3. A D gene is named only where the DNA matches it firmly. Some rows have no size entry. The others give once, few or many, or a class for an expanded clone.

TGTGCCAGCAGCCTAGCTACCGGGACAGGGGCAGATACGCAGTATTTT CASSLATGTGADTQYF TRBD1 TRBJ2-3 . TRBV4-2
TGCGCCAGCAGCCAAGTCGTCGGGGACTACGAGCAGTACTTC CASSQVVGDYEQYF . TRBJ2-7 . TRBV4-3
TGTGCCACCAGTGACCCCATCCGGGAGTTAGCCACAGATACGCAGTATTTT CATSDPIRELATDTQYF . TRBJ2-3 . TRBV24-1
TGTGCCAGCAGTGACAGGACAGGCTATGGCTACACCTTC CASSDRTGYGYTF TRBD1 TRBJ1-2 few TRBV12-3/TRBV12-4
TGCGCCAGCAGCCAAGACGACAGGGGGAGCTACGAGCAGTACTTC CASSQDDRGSYEQYF TRBD1 TRBJ2-7 . TRBV4-3
TGTGCCAGCAGTTTATGGCAGGGGAGGGGCGAGCAGTACTTC CASSLWQGRGEQYF . TRBJ2-7 few TRBV12-3/TRBV12-4
TGCGCCAGCAGCCAAGGGGCAGGCATTATGAACACTGAAGCTTTCTTT CASSQGAGIMNTEAFF . TRBJ1-1 . TRBV4-3
TGTGCCAGCCAGGATAAAACAGGGGGGACCTACGAGCAGTACTTC CASQDKTGGTYEQYF TRBD1 TRBJ2-7 few TRBV6-6
TGCAGTGCTAGCAAGGGACAGGGGGCTTACGAGCAGTACTTC CSASKGQGAYEQYF TRBD1 TRBJ2-7 few TRBV20-1
TGTGCCAGCAGCTCCCCCCCGGGGACCTGGCAGTATTTT CASSSPPGTWQYF . TRBJ2-3 few TRBV5-6
TGTGCCAGCAGTTACTTGGACAGCAATCAGCCCCAGCATTTT CASSYLDSNQPQHF . TRBJ1-5 . TRBV6-2/TRBV6-3
TGCGCCAGCAGCCAAGTAGTAGCAGATGAGCAGTTCTTC CASSQVVADEQFF . TRBJ2-1 few TRBV4-1
TGCAGTGCTATGGGCAGCGAAGGCTCTGGGGCCAACGTCCTGACTTTC CSAMGSEGSGANVLTF . TRBJ2-6 few TRBV20-1
TGTGCCAGCAGCTCCGGTCGAACCGGGACAGGGTCTCGGAATGAGCAGTTCTTC CASSSGRTGTGSRNEQFF TRBD1 TRBJ2-1 . TRBV11-2
TGTGCCAGCAGATTCGCAGGCCTTGGGGCTGAAGCTTTCTTT CASRFAGLGAEAFF . TRBJ1-1 few TRBV27
TGCAGTGCTAGAGATCCTGTAAAACTAGCGGGAGGGCGGAATGAGCAGTTCTTC CSARDPVKLAGGRNEQFF TRBD2 TRBJ2-1 . TRBV20-1
TGTGCCAGCAGTCCCTGGGGGAGGGCGGGGAATGAGCAGTTCTTC CASSPWGRAGNEQFF TRBD2 TRBJ2-1 . TRBV28
TGCGCCAGCAGCCAAGATTTCAGGGTGGGTGAGCAGTTCTTC CASSQDFRVGEQFF . TRBJ2-1 many TRBV4-3
TGTGCCAGCGGAAGACTTAGAAACTCCAATGAGCAGTTCTTC CASGRLRNSNEQFF . TRBJ2-1 . TRBV2
TGTGCCAGCAGCGCGACTAGAGGAGATACGCAGTATTTT CASSATRGDTQYF . TRBJ2-3 . TRBV7-9